This T cell receptor beta chain was sequenced during a study of T cell changes during pregnancy in multiple sclerosis. This CDR3 comprises 14 residues. CDR1 is MRHNA and CDR2 is SNTAGT in the germline V gene. V dropped 8 bases and J dropped 4; count of bases not matched to a gene: 7. Generated by immunoSEQ multiplex PCR, the TCRdb table keeps only in-frame clones and is missing some. The sample shows about 68,000 clones, about 89% of them seen only once. The receptor was derived from a female donor with multiple sclerosis, enrolled in a pregnancy study. V gene TRBV6-4 combines with J gene TRBJ2-3, with 9 bases identical to TRBD1. The source was peripheral blood, collected in the second trimester of pregnancy. The CDR3 bases are TGTGCCAGCGGAAAGGGACAGGGTGCAGATACGCAGTATTTT. This gives the protein CASGKGQGADTQYF.